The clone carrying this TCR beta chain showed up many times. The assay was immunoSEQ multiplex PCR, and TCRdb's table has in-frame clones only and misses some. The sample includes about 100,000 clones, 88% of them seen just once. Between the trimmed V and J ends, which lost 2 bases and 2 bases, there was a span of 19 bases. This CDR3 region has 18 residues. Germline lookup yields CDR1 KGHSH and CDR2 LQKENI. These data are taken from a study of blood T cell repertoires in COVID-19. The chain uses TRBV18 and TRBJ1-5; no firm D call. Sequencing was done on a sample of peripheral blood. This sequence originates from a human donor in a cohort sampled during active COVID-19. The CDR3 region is CASSPSIVEVVGNQPQHF. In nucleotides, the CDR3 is TGTGCCAGCTCACCATCAATTGTTGAGGTGGTGGGCAATCAGCCCCAGCATTTT. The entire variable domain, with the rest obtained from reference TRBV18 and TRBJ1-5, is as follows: NAGVMQNPRHLVRRRGQEARLRCSPMKGHSHVYWYRQLPEEGLKFMVYLQKENIIDESGMPKERFSAEFPKEGPSILRIQQVVRGDSAAYFCASSPSIVEVVGNQPQHFGDGTRLSIL.